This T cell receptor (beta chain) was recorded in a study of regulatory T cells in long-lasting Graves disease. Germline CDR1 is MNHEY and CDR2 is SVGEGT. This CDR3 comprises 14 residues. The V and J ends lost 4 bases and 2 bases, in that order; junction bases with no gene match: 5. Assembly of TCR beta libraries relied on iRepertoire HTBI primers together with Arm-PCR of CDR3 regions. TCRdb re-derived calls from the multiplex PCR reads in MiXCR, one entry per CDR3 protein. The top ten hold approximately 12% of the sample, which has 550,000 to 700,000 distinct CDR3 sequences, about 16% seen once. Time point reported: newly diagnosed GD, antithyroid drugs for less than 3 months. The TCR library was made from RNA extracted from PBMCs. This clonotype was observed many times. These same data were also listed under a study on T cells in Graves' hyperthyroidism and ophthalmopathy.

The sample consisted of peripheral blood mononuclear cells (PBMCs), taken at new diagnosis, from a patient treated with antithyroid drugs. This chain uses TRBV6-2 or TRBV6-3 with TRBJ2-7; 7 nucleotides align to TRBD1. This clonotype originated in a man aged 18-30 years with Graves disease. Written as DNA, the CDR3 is TGTGCCAGCAGTTTCCGACAGGGAACCTACGAGCAGTACTTC. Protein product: CASSFRQGTYEQYF.